Below, 12 T cell receptor beta chains from the same sample are listed, as sequenced in a study of blood T cell repertoires in COVID-19. The assay was immunoSEQ multiplex PCR, and TCRdb's table has in-frame clones only and misses some. The sample records more than 110,000 clones, roughly 89% being singletons. Specimen: peripheral blood. These receptors originate from a woman aged 40 to 55 with acute or convalescent COVID-19.

This clone showed up just once. This rearrangement joins TRBV6-5 to TRBJ1-5; D is unresolved. CDR1 and CDR2 from the germline V gene are MNHEY and SVGAGI. This CDR3 is built from 15 residues. V was shortened by 2 bases and J by 3 bases, with 11 bases between the two germline ends. Written as DNA, the CDR3 is TGTGCCAGCAGTTACAGCGTTTTCAACAATCAGCCCCAGCATTTT. It translates to CASSYSVFNNQPQHF.

This chain uses TRBV7-8 with TRBJ2-2; 13 bases align to TRBD2. V shed 4 bases and J 3 bases; nucleotides not matched to a gene: 8. The germline V gene has CDR1 SGHVS and CDR2 FQNEAQ. The CDR3 has 18 residues. CDR3 amino acids: CASSSGLAGTSDTGELFF. CDR3 sequence (DNA): TGTGCCAGCAGCTCGGGACTAGCGGGGACGTCTGACACCGGGGAGCTGTTTTTT.

The chain has TRBV25-1 and TRBJ2-7, with D perhaps TRBD1 (6 bases). Germline CDR1 is MGHDK and CDR2 is SYGVNS. Trimming stripped 5 bases from V and 0 bases from J, with 11 bases between. CDR3 length equals 14 residues. CDR3 coding DNA: TGTGCCAGCAGTCGGGACATCAACTCCTACGAGCAGTACTTC. Protein product: CASSRDINSYEQYF.

In nucleotides, the CDR3 is TGTGCCAGCAGCCAAGATTGGGCAGGATATGGCTACACCTTC. Translation: CASSQDWAGYGYTF. The gene calls are TRBV14 and TRBJ1-2; D uncertain. V gave up 0 bases and J gave up 5 bases, with 10 bases separating them. Per germline, CDR1 SGHDN and CDR2 FVKESK. The CDR3 has 14 residues.

The chain carries TRBV28 and TRBJ2-7, with 11 bases fitting TRBD1. The CDR3 runs 14 residues. CDR1 and CDR2 from the germline V gene are MDHEN and SYDVKM. V shed 5 bases and J 9 bases; nucleotides not matched to a gene: 9. Written as DNA, the CDR3 is TGTGCCAGCAGTCCCGGGGACAGGGGGGTTGCGCAGTACTTC. Protein sequence: CASSPGDRGVAQYF.

This sequence joins TRBV10-3 and TRBJ1-1, with D unclear. Germline assignment: CDR1 ENHRY and CDR2 SYGVKD. V lost 3 bases to trimming and J lost 6 bases, with 11 bases between them. CDR3 length: 13 amino acids. CDR3 amino acids: CAISDPLGSEAFF. CDR3 bases: TGTGCCATCAGTGACCCGCTAGGATCTGAAGCTTTCTTT.

This chain links TRBV6-5 with TRBJ2-1; 10 bases match TRBD1. V shed 4 bases, J shed 5 bases, and the junction held 5 bases outside the gene matches. The germline V gene has CDR1 MNHEY and CDR2 SVGAGI. This CDR3 region has 15 residues. The CDR3: CASSWGTGENNEQFF. CDR3 DNA: TGTGCCAGCAGTTGGGGGACAGGGGAGAACAATGAGCAGTTCTTC.

This chain uses TRBV12-2 with TRBJ1-5. TRBV12-2 is a pseudogene segment. The CDR3 runs 19 residues. DNA for the CDR3: TGTGCAAGTCGCTTAGGTAGGGGGGGTGAGGGTATGAGCAATCAGCCCCAGCATTTT. It is translated as CASRLGRGGEGMSNQPQHF.

The CDR3 sequence: CAWSPGTSTDTQYF. CDR3 sequence (DNA): TGTGCCTGGAGCCCAGGGACTTCCACAGATACGCAGTATTTT. The genes are TRBV30 and TRBJ2-3, with D possibly matching TRBD2 (6 bases). Germline V gene data show CDR1 as GTSNPN and CDR2 as SVGIG (reference sequence). CDR3 size: 14 residues. V lost 3 bases to trimming and J lost 2 bases, with 12 bases between them.

V is TRBV12-3 or TRBV12-4 and J is TRBJ2-1; 9 bases map to TRBD2. Trimming at V came to 8 bases and at J to 12 bases, leaving 11 bases not matched to a gene. There are 13 residues in the CDR3. Written as DNA, the CDR3 is TGTGCCAGCTGGTCTAGCGGGATTGGTGGGCAGTTCTTC. Protein sequence: CASWSSGIGGQFF.

This chain links TRBV5-6 with TRBJ1-6, with 11 bases matching TRBD1. The ends lost 5 bases at V and 7 bases at J; junction bases unmatched: 17. CDR1 and CDR2 (germline): SGHDT, YYEEEE. This CDR3 comprises 19 residues. Here the CDR3 DNA reads TGTGCCAGCAGTTCGGGACAGGGGGTGGGATCGTTATCGAATTCACCCCTCCACTTT. Amino acid sequence: CASSSGQGVGSLSNSPLHF.

V is TRBV4-3 and J is TRBJ2-1; D remains ambiguous. Trimming removed 0 bases from V and 4 bases from J, with 10 bases in between. The germline CDR1 and CDR2 sequences are LGHNA and YSLEER. The CDR3 is made up of 15 amino acids. Here the CDR3 reads CASSQERRWYNEQFF. The CDR3 DNA sequence: TGCGCCAGCAGCCAAGAACGTAGATGGTACAATGAGCAGTTCTTC.